A single sample gave rise to the 5 T cell receptor beta chains below, sequenced in a study of T cell responses to AZD1222 COVID-19 vaccine. Clones were sequenced by immunoSEQ multiplex PCR, and TCRdb holds only the in-frame ones, with some missing. This sample has more than 65,000 clones, with around 73% found just once. The sample was peripheral blood, taken on day 0 of AZD1222 vaccination. These receptors originate from an adult in good health.

V is TRBV2 and J is TRBJ2-7; weak D call: TRBD2 (5 bases). CDR1 and CDR2 from the germline V gene are SNHLY and FYNNEI. The CDR3 consists of 16 residues. V lost 6 bases, J lost 0 bases, and 18 bases lay in between. The CDR3 loop reads CASRGSGKASSYEQYF. The CDR3 nucleotides are TGTGCCAGCAGGGGTTCCGGGAAGGCTTCCTCCTACGAGCAGTACTTC.

The chain has TRBV18 and TRBJ1-1, with D hard to call. V lost 3 bases, J lost 7 bases, and 9 bases lay in between. The CDR3 extends over 12 amino acids. Germline CDR1 is KGHSH and CDR2 is LQKENI. CDR3 loop: CASSPSEGEAFF. The CDR3, as DNA: TGTGCCAGCTCACCCTCCGAGGGTGAAGCTTTCTTT.

The chain employs TRBV28 and TRBJ2-7; the match to TRBD2 covers 8 bases. Germline values: CDR1 MDHEN, CDR2 SYDVKM. The CDR3 spans 14 residues. Losses at the gene ends were 5 bases for V and 5 bases for J; bases not matched to a gene: 8. CDR3 in amino acids: CASSTSGGANEQYF. The CDR3 coding sequence is TGTGCCAGCAGTACCTCGGGAGGGGCAAACGAGCAGTACTTC. The full variable domain, completed using reference TRBV28 and TRBJ2-7, is DVKVTQSSRYLVKRTGEKVFLECVQDMDHENMFWYRQDPGLGLRLIYFSYDVKMKEKGDIPEGYSVSREKKERFSLILESASTNQTSMYLCASSTSGGANEQYFGPGTRLTVT.

This chain links TRBV19 with TRBJ2-2, with a possible D match to TRBD2 (5 bases). The V gene lost 1 base and the J gene lost 2 bases, with 11 bases spanning the gap. Germline assignment: CDR1 LNHDA and CDR2 SQIVND (reference sequence). This CDR3 has 16 residues. CDR3 nucleotides: TGTGCCAGTAGTATAGGTGGAAGGACTAACACCGGGGAGCTGTTTTTT. Its translation is CASSIGGRTNTGELFF.

The J gene is TRBJ2-3, the V gene TRBV19; 10 nucleotides agree with TRBD2. Losses at the gene ends were 6 bases for V and 1 base for J; bases not matched to a gene: 4. This CDR3 has 15 residues. Germline assignment: CDR1 LNHDA and CDR2 SQIVND (reference sequence). CDR3 bases: TGTGCCAGTAGCTATCTAGCGGGAGGCACAGATACGCAGTATTTT. Its protein is CASSYLAGGTDTQYF.